The clone carrying this T cell receptor beta chain was observed many times. Its target is unknown. The authors ran a second PCR of roughly 6 to 11 cycles using a sample-barcoded 5' primer and a J-beta primer mix. The authors tagged each cDNA molecule using a template-switch adaptor with 12 random nucleotides. TCRdb passed the 5' RACE reads through MiXCR, listing each CDR3 protein once. The sample has over a million distinct CDR3 sequences, around 39% seen once. This sample is part of a study of blood T cells in healthy people across ages. General study results and limits: Observed TCR beta diversity per million T cells went down as age went up. This fall followed a roughly linear course with age.

The total RNA that was extracted per sample amounted to at least 5.5 micrograms. The CDR3 spans 13 residues. V shed 5 bases, J shed 8 bases, and the junction held 6 bases outside the gene matches. From germline, CDR1 is SGHTA and CDR2 FQGNSA. The sample comprised blood. This chain uses TRBV7-2 with TRBJ2-1, with TRBD2 identical over 7 bases. The source is a woman under 30 in good health. The CDR3 spells CASSVVGRDEQFF. The CDR3 region has the DNA TGTGCCAGCAGCGTGGTGGGGAGGGATGAGCAGTTCTTC.